The 8 T cell receptor beta chains in this list originate from one sample, sequenced in a study of T cell responses to AZD1222 COVID-19 vaccine. Profiled with immunoSEQ multiplex PCR; TCRdb holds only in-frame clones, not every one. In the table there are 90,000 to 150,000 clones, approximately 85% of which are singletons. The sample consisted of peripheral blood, taken on day 0 of AZD1222 vaccination. These receptors were collected from an adult in good health.

V is TRBV5-5 and J is TRBJ2-2, with 15 bases identical to TRBD2. Germline CDR1 is SGHKS and CDR2 is YYEKEE (reference sequence). This CDR3 region has 19 residues. V dropped 2 bases and J dropped 5; count of bases not matched to a gene: 10. The CDR3 DNA follows: TGTGCCAGCAGCTTCCCGGGACTAGCGGGAGGCCCGGGGACCGGGGAGCTGTTTTTT. Amino acids: CASSFPGLAGGPGTGELFF. Full variable domain (missing parts from reference TRBV5-5 and TRBJ2-2): DAGVTQSPTHLIKTRGQQVTLRCSPISGHKSVSWYQQVLGQGPQFIFQYYEKEERGRGNFPDRFSARQFPNYSSELNVNALLLGDSALYLCASSFPGLAGGPGTGELFFGEGSRLTVL.

This clone showed up just once. The J gene is TRBJ2-5, the V gene TRBV13; D call uncertain. Germline V gives CDR1 PRHDT, CDR2 FYEKMQ (reference sequence). The CDR3 loop spans 13 amino acids. Trimming removed 5 bases at V and 1 base at J, with 8 bases between. The CDR3 spells CASSPTSQETQYF. The DNA of the CDR3 is TGTGCCAGCAGCCCGACCAGCCAAGAGACCCAGTACTTC.

The genes are TRBV7-9 and TRBJ2-7, with unresolved D. The ends were cut back, 4 bases at V and 6 bases at J, with 13 bases in the middle. The germline CDR1 and CDR2 sequences are SEHNR and FQNEAQ (reference sequence). The CDR3 consists of 13 residues. CDR3 residues: CASSSWMIVEQYF. In DNA, the CDR3 is TGTGCCAGCAGCTCATGGATGATAGTCGAGCAGTACTTC.

This rearrangement joins TRBV10-2 to TRBJ1-2; unclear D gene. The germline gives CDR1 WSHSY, CDR2 SAAADI. CDR3 length: 13 amino acids. Trimming removed 5 bases at V and 3 bases at J, with 10 bases between. CDR3 sequence (DNA): TGCGCCAGCAGTAGCGCAGGCCACTATGGCTACACCTTC. This encodes CASSSAGHYGYTF.

The chain carries TRBV1 and TRBJ2-6; the DNA was not compared with TRBD2, the D call given in the table. TRBV1 represents a pseudogene. The CDR3 runs to 19 residues. The CDR3 DNA reads as TGCACCAGCAGCTCCCGGGGGGGGACACCACCCTCTGGGGCCAACGTCCTGACTTTC. Amino acid sequence: CTSSSRGGTPPSGANVLTF.

This chain links TRBV5-1 with TRBJ2-7, with 10 bases matching TRBD1. The V and J ends lost 6 bases and 6 bases, in that order; junction bases with no gene match: 12. The CDR3 spans 15 residues. CDR1 is SGHRS and CDR2 is YFSETQ in the germline V gene. The CDR3 coding sequence is TGCGCCAGCACCCACTCCTCCGGACAGGGGGGCGAGCAGTACTTC. It encodes CASTHSSGQGGEQYF.

This clone was seen a single time. V usage is TRBV4-2 and J usage is TRBJ2-7; a possible D gene is TRBD1 (6 bases). The CDR3 runs 16 residues. V shed 0 bases and J shed 0 bases, with 12 bases lying between them. CDR1 is LGHNA, CDR2 YNFKEQ, per germline. The chain's CDR3 is CASSQDRTAASYEQYF. Here the CDR3 DNA reads TGTGCCAGCAGCCAAGATAGGACAGCGGCCTCCTACGAGCAGTACTTC.

The gene calls are TRBV28 and TRBJ1-4; 9 nucleotides align to TRBD1. CDR3 length equals 15 residues. CDR1 and CDR2 (germline): MDHEN, SYDVKM. The J segment lost 7 bases and the V segment lost 4 bases, leaving 7 bases of the junction unmatched. CDR3 sequence (DNA): TGTGCCAGCAGTTCAATCCGGGACAGGGCTGAAAAACTGTTTTTT. Its translation is CASSSIRDRAEKLFF.